This TCR beta chain was obtained from a study of blood T cell repertoires in COVID-19. Germline values: CDR1 LNHDA, CDR2 SQIVND (reference sequence). Trimming stripped 3 bases from V and 5 bases from J, with 19 bases between. This CDR3 contains 16 residues. Clones were read by immunoSEQ multiplex PCR, and TCRdb kept only the in-frame ones, dropping some. The sample yields about 290,000 clones, around 86% seen once. This chain connects TRBV19 to TRBJ1-1; possible D gene TRBD1, 5 bases. This receptor was identified in a young woman with active or convalescent COVID-19. The sequencing sample was made of peripheral blood. The DNA for the CDR3 is TGTGCCAGTAGTATGGAGGGACCCCGAATAAGGACTGAAGCTTTCTTT. Translating gives CASSMEGPRIRTEAFF.